Listed here are 6 T cell receptor beta chains from one sample, sequenced in a study of T cell responses to AZD1222 COVID-19 vaccine. The method was immunoSEQ multiplex PCR; TCRdb's version includes in-frame clones alone and lacks a portion of them. The sample lists some 60,000 clones, over 60% seen once, with over 3% in the top ten. The material was peripheral blood, obtained 28 days after the second AZD1222 dose. These receptors came from an adult who received the AZD1222 COVID-19 vaccine.

The V gene is TRBV18, the J gene TRBJ2-5; D remains ambiguous. V dropped 1 base and J dropped 5 bases, with 8 bases sitting between them. This CDR3 spans 13 amino acids. The V gene's germline CDR1 is KGHSH and CDR2 LQKENI. The CDR3 coding sequence is TGTGCCAGCTCACCACAAGGTCGCGAGACCCAGTACTTC. It yields the protein CASSPQGRETQYF.

J is TRBJ1-6 and V is TRBV11-2; 9 bases are shared with TRBD1. Looked up from germline, CDR1 is SGHAT and CDR2 is FQNNGV. Trimming cost V 5 bases and J 14 bases; bases outside gene matches: 10. This CDR3 is 14 amino acids long. CDR3 in amino acids: CASSRPGQGVSLHF. DNA of the CDR3: TGTGCCAGCAGCCGACCGGGACAGGGTGTGTCCCTCCACTTT.

The V and J genes are TRBV18 and TRBJ2-2; 9 bases agree with TRBD1. The germline CDR1 and CDR2 sequences are KGHSH and LQKENI. V gave up 2 bases and J gave up 6 bases; unmatched junction bases: 4. The CDR3 covers 15 residues. The CDR3 spells CASSPGTGSAGELFF. The DNA of the CDR3 is TGTGCCAGCTCACCAGGGACAGGGTCGGCCGGGGAGCTGTTTTTT.

The V and J genes are TRBV19 and TRBJ1-5; the match to TRBD1 covers 12 bases. The germline V gene has CDR1 LNHDA and CDR2 SQIVND (reference sequence). The J segment lost 6 bases and the V segment lost 9 bases, leaving 6 bases of the junction unmatched. This CDR3 spans 14 amino acids. The CDR3 region is CASTGQGAGQPQHF. The CDR3, as DNA: TGTGCCAGCACGGGACAGGGGGCGGGTCAGCCCCAGCATTTT.

The V gene is TRBV7-2, the J gene TRBJ2-3; no definite D call. V lost 0 bases and J lost 9, with 10 bases in between. The CDR3 totals 13 residues. Per the germline V gene, CDR1 is SGHTA and CDR2 is FQGNSA. The CDR3 region is CASSLANGETQYF. The CDR3, as DNA: TGTGCCAGCAGCTTAGCGAACGGCGAGACGCAGTATTTT.

The V call is TRBV27, the J call TRBJ1-1; D not resolved. Trimming stripped 2 bases from V and 0 bases from J, with 10 bases between. The CDR3 is 15 amino acids. Germline V gene data show CDR1 as MNHEY and CDR2 as SMNVEV (reference sequence). CDR3 in amino acids: CASSLGPTMNTEAFF. In DNA form, the CDR3 reads TGTGCCAGCAGTTTAGGCCCGACAATGAACACTGAAGCTTTCTTT.